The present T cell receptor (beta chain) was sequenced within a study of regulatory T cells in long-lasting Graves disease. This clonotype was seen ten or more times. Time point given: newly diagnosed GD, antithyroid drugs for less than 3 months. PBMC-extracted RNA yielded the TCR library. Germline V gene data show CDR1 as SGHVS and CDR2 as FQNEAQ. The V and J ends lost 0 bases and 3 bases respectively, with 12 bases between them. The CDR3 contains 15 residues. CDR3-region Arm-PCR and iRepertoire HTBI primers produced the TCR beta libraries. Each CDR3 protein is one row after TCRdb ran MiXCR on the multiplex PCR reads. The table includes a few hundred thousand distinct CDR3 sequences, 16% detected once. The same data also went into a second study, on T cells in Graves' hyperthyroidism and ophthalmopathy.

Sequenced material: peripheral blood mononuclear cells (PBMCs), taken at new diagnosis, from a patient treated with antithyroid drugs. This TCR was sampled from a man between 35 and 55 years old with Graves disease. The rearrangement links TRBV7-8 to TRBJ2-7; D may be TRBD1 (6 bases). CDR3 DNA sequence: TGTGCCAGCAGCTTAGCGATGGGACACGACTACGAGCAGTACTTC. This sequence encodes CASSLAMGHDYEQYF.